This TCR beta chain derives from a study of cytomegalovirus exposure and HLA in healthy donors (dated by TCRdb to between 2016 and 2019). Looking at the study overall: An earlier analysis of approximately 640 of the donors reported 250 to 300 Gb of sequence data and about 100 million unique TCR beta sequences from 190 million or so T cells. An early release covering more than 500 HLA-typed donors comprised about 300 gigabases of sequencing data and approximately 85 million unique TCR sequences. The genetic ancestry cluster associated with self-reported Caucasian donors included approximately 85% of the approximately 430 genotyped donors. The study was designed to test whether signatures of past pathogen exposure could be identified by cataloging public T cell receptors. Using immunosequencing, the study profiled T cell repertoires from about 620 subjects and related those repertoires to cytomegalovirus serostatus. Besides the first cohort of approximately 670 subjects, a separate validation cohort made up of over 100 different subjects was used. The study combined high-throughput TCR immunosequencing, statistical association of individual TCRs with disease status, and machine learning to predict cytomegalovirus infection status. To study patterns of TCR occurrence, a later analysis re-analyzed previously published TCR beta repertoires from under 750 donors and added high-resolution HLA genotyping. In the later analysis, no new phenotypic data were used to find candidate immune exposures; instead, reliance was placed on TCR beta sequences and their occurrence across donors. To decide whether each TCR beta V gene segment behaved as functional or pseudogenic, an earlier analysis of some 540 of the donors relied on high-throughput TCR beta sequencing. Donor age, sex, ethnicity and CMV serostatus were compiled together with the repertoire data. A later genetic analysis took genome-wide SNP genotypes for about 55% of the roughly 700 donors and used that subset as a discovery cohort. All discovery cohort repertoires had been generated on a single sequencing platform. Both class I and class II loci were covered by HLA typing, at four-digit resolution. Typing coverage varied by locus: roughly 620-640 donors for A, B, C, DRB1 and DQB1; approximately 560 for DQA1; some 610 for DPA1; 450 to 480 for DPB1. Because of strong linkage in the cohort, 4 to 6 DR-DQ haplotypes were treated as single units for association and clustering. Across 300 to 500 genotyped donors of the cohort, an average of about 240,000 unique TCR beta nucleotide sequences per donor were sequenced, and around 19% of those sequences were non-productive.

The library was built by means of the immunoSEQ multiplex PCR assay. For the multiplex PCR, a mixture combining 60 forward primers for TCR Vbeta segments and 13 reverse primers for TCR Jbeta segments was used. Amplification of the CDR3 region of rearranged TCR beta genes was performed with a multiplex PCR assay on genomic DNA. The amplified TCR beta libraries were sequenced on the Illumina HiSeq System as 87-base-pair reads. In the original analysis: A later analysis counted about 80 million unique TCR beta chains across the roughly 700 repertoires, and some 12 million of these chains were shared by at least two donors. Raw reads were error-corrected and collapsed into unique sequences with a nearest-neighbor algorithm that merged closely related sequences to remove PCR and sequencing errors. To assign V, D and J gene segments, CDR3 sequences were aligned to IMGT reference sequences. For a sequence to be retained, at least a six-nucleotide match to both a V gene segment and a J gene segment was required. A rearrangement counted as productive if the CDR3 had no stop codons and remained in frame with V and J, and every other rearrangement counted as non-productive. Following IMGT convention, CDR3 was defined as the stretch from the second conserved V-encoded cysteine to the conserved J-encoded phenylalanine. The earlier analysis of about 500 of the donors excluded sequences that lacked an unambiguous match to a single V gene segment. In an earlier analysis of some 590 of the donors, a V segment was called functional when productive rearrangements were above 56.7%, and segregating when the standard deviation between donors exceeded 5%. A statistical classification framework was built for diagnosing cytomegalovirus status from the catalog of TCR beta chain sequences. A later analysis assigned V and J genes by comparing TCR nucleotide sequences with IMGT/GENE-DB human TR gene sequences. The TCRdist pipeline was used in a later analysis to assign CDR3 sequences and most-parsimonious VDJ recombination scenarios. In a later analysis, each TCR beta chain was defined by its CDR3 amino acid sequence together with its V-gene family, and reads lacking a unique V-gene family were excluded. To address suspected cross-contamination and a sequencing artifact, a later analysis removed 592 highly shared, low-generation-probability nucleotide sequences. A later analysis calculated a clonal expansion index for each public chain from normalized within-repertoire ranks of inferred template counts. A later analysis computed generation probabilities with a VDJ recombination model fitted to out-of-frame rearrangements, and checked the results against IGoR. A later analysis scored TCR-TCR, TCR-HLA and TCR-CMV co-occurrence with hypergeometric tests, applying a repertoire-size bias correction to TCR pairs. In a later analysis, false discovery rates were estimated by permuting HLA or CMV assignments 20 times. In a later analysis, co-occurring TCRs were grouped using DBSCAN, with TCRdist sequence similarity added in when clustering inside HLA-allele-positive subsets. For co-occurrence clustering, repertoires with fewer than 30,000 or more than 120,000 public chains were excluded, along with five repertoires with anomalous nucleotide sharing. TCRdb took this table from immuneACCESS and kept in-frame rearrangements with V and J called. Such tables lack part of the clones; where checked against another copy, unresolved V genes explain under half of the gap, and the rest is unexplained. That table gives V, J and clone size, and the DNA gave D and trimming. For this sample the table gives 70,000 or so clones, of which approximately 78% were detected only once. The top ten clones comprise 7.8% of the sample.

In total, about 650 healthy bone marrow donors made up the cohort. At the time of sampling, all cohort members were nominally healthy, though unrecorded immune exposures were likely present. The donor tested CMV seropositive and was one of the 289 seropositive cohort members. Each donor provided a peripheral blood sample, and peripheral blood mononuclear cells were used for TCR beta sequencing. The Qiagen DNeasy Blood Extraction Kit was used to extract genomic DNA from the blood cell samples. Points the paper makes about the study in general: Cytomegalovirus status was reported to be diagnosed by the classifier with high specificity and sensitivity in both the original and validation cohorts. A total of roughly 160 TCR beta chains were listed by the study as associated with cytomegalovirus. A few of the identified cytomegalovirus-associated TCR beta chains were confirmed in vitro to be specific for cytomegalovirus antigens. Compared with equally common non-associated chains, HLA-associated TCR beta chains in a later analysis were more clonally expanded and had lower generation probabilities. In an earlier analysis of a few hundred of the donors, most TCR beta V segments were observed in productive rearrangements about 87% or about 30% of the time, broadly matching IMGT annotations. At a false discovery rate of 0.05, a later analysis linked 15,000 to 20,000 TCR beta sequences to specific HLA alleles. The cohort was sequenced for TCR beta chains only, and without alpha or paired-chain data the features that could be detected were limited. Because counts were too low, fewer than 20 rarely observed V segments, including chromosome 9 orphons, were excluded from the earlier analysis of some 590 of the donors. Correlated functional status among segregating V segments might reflect linkage disequilibrium, but an unknown experimental factor could not be ruled out. Because HLA typing was missing for some donors at each locus, association tests included only the typed subset. A later genetic analysis reported fewer N-insertions in productive TCRs among donors in an Asian-associated ancestry cluster than the approximately 700-donor mean. A later genetic analysis associated a missense DCLRE1C variant with V-gene and J-gene trimming of TCR beta chains, and an independent cohort replicated the association. Some IMGT-functional V segments, including TRBV6-2 and TRBV6-3, could not be distinguished by the 87-base-pair reads and were therefore excluded. Several of the top co-occurrence clusters appeared to be linked to parvovirus B19, influenza, CMV and Epstein-Barr virus, according to a later analysis. A further reported finding was that TCR beta sequences accurately predicted the HLA-A and HLA-B alleles for most subjects in the first cohort. A later analysis found that TCR association rates varied across HLA loci, with DRB1 alleles showing the most associated TCRs and HLA-C alleles the fewest. A later analysis found that most CMV-associated TCR beta chains appeared HLA-restricted, with HLA associations seemingly driven largely by CMV exposure. The only immune exposure information available for the cohort was CMV serostatus. While some public TCRs were present in many individuals, most TCR sequences turned up only very rarely across donors. A cluster of highly shared sequence variants was judged likely to represent a technical artifact of the sequencing pipeline. Presence/absence analyses assumed roughly uniform sequencing depth across donors, an assumption that may not hold. The authors suggested that the approach could potentially be extended to other disease states and immunological phenotypes. Assigning TCR associations to individual alleles was difficult when HLA alleles, especially DR and DQ, strongly co-occurred.

From V the trimming removes 10 bases and from J it removes 7 bases, while the gene matches leave 16 bases of the junction unaccounted for. The CDR3 measures 15 amino acids from cysteine to phenylalanine. This entry keeps only the CDR3 DNA: 45 bases, framed from base 1. CDR1 is given as SGDLS and CDR2 as YYNGEE, both from the germline V gene. About this clone itself: This receptor's antigen is unknown. It has no much larger one-base neighbor in the sample; base qualities were not kept.

The chain is assembled from TRBV9 and TRBJ2-3; TRBD2 lines up with 9 middle nucleotides. This clonotype was obtained from a man aged 18-30 years in good health and CMV-seropositive. The sample taken for sequencing was PBMCs. The CDR3 sequence is CACSGSSGSDNTQYF. The nucleotide sequence is TGTGCCTGCTCGGGGAGTAGCGGGAGTGACAATACGCAGTATTTT.